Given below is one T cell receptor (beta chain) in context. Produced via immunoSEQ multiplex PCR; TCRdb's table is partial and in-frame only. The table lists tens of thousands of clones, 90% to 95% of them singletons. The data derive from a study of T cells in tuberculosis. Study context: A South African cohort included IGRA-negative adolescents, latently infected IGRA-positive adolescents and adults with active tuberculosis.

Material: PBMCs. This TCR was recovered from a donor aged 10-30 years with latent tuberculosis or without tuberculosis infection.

The CDR3 DNA is TGTGCCTGGATCCCTATCGGGACAGCGAACACTGAAGCTTTCTTT. Its protein product is CAWIPIGTANTEAFF. The rearrangement links TRBV30 to TRBJ1-1; 7 bases are a match to TRBD1. Germline-derived CDR1 and CDR2 are GTSNPN and SVGIG (reference sequence). The V segment lost 4 bases and the J segment 1 base; nucleotides outside the gene matches: 9. The CDR3 spans 15 residues.